Each of the 26 T cell receptor beta chains below was sequenced from the same sample in a study of cytomegalovirus exposure and HLA in healthy donors. Primers: 60 Vbeta forward and 13 Jbeta reverse. The repertoire was sequenced with immunoSEQ multiplex PCR; TCRdb's copy has only in-frame clones and lacks some. This table has tens of thousands of clones, 77% appearing once. Source material: PBMCs. Source of these receptors: a female donor in good health and CMV-seronegative.

The table lists this clone with a count of one. The chain combines TRBV30 with TRBJ1-5; D is undetermined. The CDR3 extends over 15 amino acids. V lost 2 bases, J lost 5 bases, and 16 bases lay in between. The germline CDR1 and CDR2 sequences are GTSNPN and SVGIG (reference sequence). The CDR3: CAWSFALTHDQPQHF. As DNA, the CDR3 is TGTGCCTGGAGTTTCGCCTTAACTCACGATCAGCCCCAGCATTTT.

A single count supports this clone. The rearrangement uses TRBV5-1 and TRBJ2-2; no firm D call. The CDR3 extends over 15 amino acids. The germline V gene has CDR1 SGHRS and CDR2 YFSETQ. Deletions cut 0 bases from V and 7 bases from J, with 13 bases between. CDR3 sequence: CASSLEVGSGGELFF. CDR3 DNA sequence: TGCGCCAGCAGCTTGGAGGTCGGGTCTGGCGGGGAGCTGTTTTTT.

This sequence joins TRBV9 and TRBJ1-2; 8 nucleotides agree with TRBD1. Trimming removed 3 bases from V and 6 bases from J; junction bases left unmatched: 4. CDR3 length: 13 residues. Germline CDR1 and CDR2: SGDLS and YYNGEE. DNA of the CDR3: TGTGCCAGCAGCGCTGACAGGGGCCATGGCTACACCTTC. Amino acids: CASSADRGHGYTF.

The rearrangement uses TRBV4-3 and TRBJ2-5; a weak D match, TRBD1 (11 bases). The CDR3 covers 22 residues. V dropped 3 bases and J dropped 5 bases, with 37 bases sitting between them. Germline CDR1 and CDR2: LGHNA and YSLEER. The CDR3 sequence: CASSQDGPDRGLLAGVGETQYF. The CDR3 DNA follows: TGCGCCAGCAGCCAGGATGGGCCGGACAGGGGGCTTCTAGCGGGAGTGGGGGAGACCCAGTACTTC.

This clone has only a few counts. This sample includes further DNA sequences coding for the same CDR3. The genes are TRBV5-1 and TRBJ1-1; D is perhaps TRBD1 (5 bases). With 0 bases removed from V and 1 base from J, the gap between germline ends came to 7 bases. Germline V CDR1 and CDR2: SGHRS, YFSETQ. The CDR3 has 14 amino acids. This CDR3 is CASSLAGQNTEAFF. The CDR3 coding sequence is TGCGCCAGCAGCTTGGCCGGACAGAACACTGAAGCTTTCTTT.

The V and J genes are TRBV28 and TRBJ1-6; no reliable D call. In germline, CDR1 is MDHEN, CDR2 SYDVKM. Trimming shortened V by 3 bases and J by 4 bases, and 10 bases separated the two germline ends. The CDR3 runs to 15 residues. The CDR3 DNA is TGTGCCAGCAGTTTCGGAACAGATTATAATTCACCCCTCCACTTT. Translating gives CASSFGTDYNSPLHF.

This clone was observed once. The chain employs TRBV27 and TRBJ2-7, with 11 bases that match TRBD2. Germline CDR1 reads MNHEY; CDR2 reads SMNVEV (reference sequence). The CDR3 has 15 amino acids. Trimming at V came to 3 bases and at J to 2 bases, leaving 3 bases not matched to a gene. In nucleotides, the CDR3 is TGTGCCAGCAGTTTCCTAGCGGGAGGACCCTACGAGCAGTACTTC. This codes for CASSFLAGGPYEQYF.

The chain combines TRBV2 with TRBJ2-3; D is uncertain. The CDR3 totals 13 residues. Germline V gene sequence: CDR1 SNHLY, CDR2 FYNNEI. V was clipped by 5 bases and J by 4 bases, with 10 bases between them. CDR3 amino acids: CASSRPVADTQYF. For the CDR3, the DNA is TGTGCCAGCAGTCGCCCCGTAGCAGATACGCAGTATTTT.

The chain has TRBV15 and TRBJ2-1; TRBD2 is a possible D gene (6 bases). The germline V gene has CDR1 LNHNV and CDR2 YYDKDF (reference sequence). Trimming removed 1 base from V and 5 bases from J, with 15 bases in between. The CDR3 runs to 16 residues. CDR3 DNA sequence: TGTGCCACCAGCAGAGGGTTCGGGAGCCGCGACAATGAGCAGTTCTTC. Translated: CATSRGFGSRDNEQFF.

The chain couples TRBV19 to TRBJ1-1, with 10 bases that match TRBD1. There are 15 residues in the CDR3. Germline trimming cut 6 bases from V and 0 bases from J; bases unmatched to any gene: 4. Per the germline V gene, CDR1 is LNHDA and CDR2 is SQIVND (reference sequence). The CDR3 is CASRDRGNMNTEAFF. CDR3 sequence (DNA): TGTGCCAGTAGGGACAGGGGGAACATGAACACTGAAGCTTTCTTT.

The rearrangement uses TRBV7-6 and TRBJ2-7; maybe TRBD1 (5 bases). CDR1 is SGHVS, CDR2 FNYEAQ, per germline. The V gene lost 7 bases and the J gene lost 2 bases, with 6 bases spanning the gap. This CDR3 contains 11 residues. The CDR3 DNA follows: TGTGCCAGCAAAGGGGCCTACGAGCAGTACTTC. This sequence encodes CASKGAYEQYF.

V gene TRBV12-5 combines with J gene TRBJ2-7; the D gene is possibly TRBD2 (6 bases). Trimming cost V 0 bases and J 5 bases, with 20 bases left between them. The germline gives CDR1 LGHNT, CDR2 FRNRAP. This CDR3 comprises 17 residues. The CDR3: CASGLVRSPGESNEQYF. The CDR3 region has the DNA TGTGCTAGTGGTTTGGTACGCAGCCCGGGGGAGTCGAACGAGCAGTACTTC. The variable domain in full, completed from reference TRBV12-5 and TRBJ2-7, reads DARVTQTPRHKVTEMGQEVTMRCQPILGHNTVFWYRQTMMQGLELLAYFRNRAPLDDSGMPKDRFSAEMPDATLATLKIQPSEPRDSAVYFCASGLVRSPGESNEQYFGPGTRLTVT.

The CDR3 DNA follows: TGTGCCAGCAGCTTTCGGGACAGCCCCTACAATGAGCAGTTCTTC. Its protein is CASSFRDSPYNEQFF. The chain uses TRBV7-2 and TRBJ2-1, with 7 bases fitting TRBD1. V shed 3 bases, J shed 2 bases, and the junction held 4 bases outside the gene matches. Germline CDR1 is SGHTA and CDR2 is FQGNSA. The CDR3 extends over 15 amino acids. Drawing the rest from reference TRBV7-2 and TRBJ2-1, the complete variable domain is GAGVSQSPSNKVTEKGKDVELRCDPISGHTALYWYRQSLGQGLEFLIYFQGNSAPDKSGLPSDRFSAERTGGSVSTLTIQRTQQEDSAVYLCASSFRDSPYNEQFFGPGTRLTVL.

The genes are TRBV19 and TRBJ2-1, with D possibly matching TRBD2 (5 bases). The CDR3 covers 16 residues. Trimming cost V 7 bases and J 2 bases, with 18 bases left between them. CDR1 LNHDA and CDR2 SQIVND come from the germline V gene (reference sequence). DNA of the CDR3: TGTGCCAGTACCCACATGGGAGCCGCCGCCTACAATGAGCAGTTCTTC. It specifies CASTHMGAAAYNEQFF.

V usage is TRBV4-1 and J usage is TRBJ2-5; 8 bases fit TRBD1. The last part of the DNA fits TRBJ2-7 better; the J call may be wrong. In germline, CDR1 is MGHRA, CDR2 YSYEKL. The CDR3 spans 14 residues. CDR3 amino acids: CASSQGGTGTEQYF. CDR3 bases: TGCGCCAGCAGCCAAGGGGGGACAGGCACCGAGCAGTACTTC.

The rearrangement links TRBV9 to TRBJ1-1, with D hard to call. Germline CDR1 reads SGDLS; CDR2 reads YYNGEE. Trimming cost V 0 bases and J 0 bases, with 3 bases left between them. CDR3 length: 13 amino acids. DNA of the CDR3: TGTGCCAGCAGCGTAGCAATGAACACTGAAGCTTTCTTT. It translates to CASSVAMNTEAFF. Supplemented by reference TRBV9 and TRBJ1-1, the full variable domain reads DSGVTQTPKHLITATGQRVTLRCSPRSGDLSVYWYQQSLDQGLQFLIQYYNGEERAKGNILERFSAQQFPDLHSELNLSSLELGDSALYFCASSVAMNTEAFFGQGTRLTVV.

This chain connects TRBV9 to TRBJ2-7; TRBD2 matches at 10 bases. Unmatched junction bases numbered 7, after V lost 4 bases and J lost 6 bases. CDR1 is SGDLS and CDR2 is YYNGEE in the germline V gene. CDR3 length: 14 amino acids. The CDR3 bases are TGTGCCAGCAGCCCTCTAGCGGGAGTAGGCGAGCAGTACTTC. Amino acid sequence: CASSPLAGVGEQYF.

The rearrangement joins TRBV4-2 to TRBJ1-1; D unresolved. The germline CDR1 and CDR2 sequences are LGHNA and YNFKEQ. CDR3 length: 15 amino acids. V lost 0 bases and J 2 bases, leaving 10 bases between the germline ends. The CDR3 DNA reads as TGTGCCAGCAGCCAAGACGGGGTGACAAACACTGAAGCTTTCTTT. Amino acid sequence: CASSQDGVTNTEAFF.

The chain joins TRBV9 to TRBJ2-7; TRBD1 is a possible D gene (6 bases). The ends were cut back, 3 bases at V and 2 bases at J, with 15 bases in the middle. Germline assignment: CDR1 SGDLS and CDR2 YYNGEE. The CDR3 extends over 15 amino acids. The CDR3 spells CASSAGTPGAYEQYF. The CDR3 region has the DNA TGTGCCAGCAGCGCCGGGACACCCGGTGCCTACGAGCAGTACTTC.

The chain is built from TRBV30 and TRBJ2-7; 9 positions match TRBD1. With V trimmed by 4 bases and J by 4 bases, 5 bases remained unmatched. Germline V gene sequence: CDR1 GTSNPN, CDR2 SVGIG (reference sequence). This CDR3 has 13 amino acids. The CDR3: CAWNRDRAYEQYF. The CDR3 region has the DNA TGTGCCTGGAACCGGGACAGGGCGTACGAGCAGTACTTC.

The chain recombines TRBV7-9 with TRBJ2-3; 8 nucleotides align to TRBD2. Germline CDR1 SEHNR, CDR2 FQNEAQ (reference sequence). The V segment lost 5 bases and the J segment 0 bases; nucleotides outside the gene matches: 4. CDR3 size: 15 residues. Here the CDR3 DNA reads TGTGCCAGCAGCGTCAGCGGGGGTAGCACAGATACGCAGTATTTT. It yields the protein CASSVSGGSTDTQYF.

The chain links TRBV7-2 to TRBJ2-5; the D gene is possibly TRBD2 (6 bases). This CDR3 is 15 amino acids long. V lost 1 base and J lost 2, with 11 bases in between. Germline values: CDR1 SGHTA, CDR2 FQGNSA. The CDR3 DNA sequence: TGTGCCAGCAGCTTAGGTGGGGGGTTTCAAGAGACCCAGTACTTC. Amino acids: CASSLGGGFQETQYF.

The chain is built from TRBV11-2 and TRBJ2-2; 7 bases are shared with TRBD1. Germline values: CDR1 SGHAT, CDR2 FQNNGV. Trimming at V came to 4 bases and at J to 2 bases, leaving 4 bases not matched to a gene. This CDR3 has 15 amino acids. DNA of the CDR3: TGTGCCAGCAGCTCCCACAGGGGAAACACCGGGGAGCTGTTTTTT. Its translation: CASSSHRGNTGELFF.

The chain recombines TRBV7-9 with TRBJ1-1, with TRBD1 as a possible D gene (5 bases). CDR1 is SEHNR, CDR2 FQNEAQ, per germline (reference sequence). CDR3 length equals 15 residues. V was pared by 3 bases and J by 1 base, with 12 bases between. For the CDR3, the DNA is TGTGCCAGCAGCTTGGGCGGGGGGGGGAACACTGAAGCTTTCTTT. Protein product: CASSLGGGGNTEAFF.

This chain connects TRBV27 to TRBJ1-2; TRBD1 agrees at 12 bases. Germline V gene lookup returns CDR1 MNHEY and CDR2 SMNVEV (reference sequence). Trimming at V came to 5 bases and at J to 8 bases, leaving 15 bases not matched to a gene. CDR3 length: 17 amino acids. Written as DNA, the CDR3 is TGTGCCAGCAGTCCCCTCGGGACAGGGGGCGACGGGGGGGGCTACACCTTC. Its translation is CASSPLGTGGDGGGYTF.

V is TRBV28 and J is TRBJ2-7; D is perhaps TRBD2 (6 bases). Germline V gives CDR1 MDHEN, CDR2 SYDVKM. The V gene lost 1 base and the J gene lost 0 bases, with 19 bases spanning the gap. This CDR3 comprises 18 residues. CDR3 bases: TGTGCCAGCAGTTTATTTCGCCCCTCGGGACTGCACTCCTACGAGCAGTACTTC. The encoded protein is CASSLFRPSGLHSYEQYF.